Shown below are 9 T cell receptor beta chains from a single sample sequenced in a study of blood T cell repertoires in COVID-19. The method was immunoSEQ multiplex PCR; TCRdb's version includes in-frame clones alone and lacks a portion of them. The table shows 190,000 or so clones, with almost 85% occurring only once. The specimen sequenced was peripheral blood. Receptors were obtained from a human donor with acute or convalescent COVID-19. The donor label of this sample is uncertain.

In regard to this clone: The junction departs from germline at one end; a sequencing error may be responsible. This chain uses TRBV7-9 with TRBJ1-4; D uncertain. This CDR3 region has 12 residues. From germline, CDR1 is SEHNR and CDR2 FQNEAQ (reference sequence). In nucleotides, the CDR3 is TGTGCCAGCAGCCTAGCGCGCGGGGAACTGTTTTTT. This codes for CASSLARGELFF.

The chain joins TRBV29-1 to TRBJ2-1, with TRBD2 identical over 13 bases. This CDR3 has 15 amino acids. Germline CDR1 reads SQVTM; CDR2 reads ANQGSEA. J was trimmed by 6 bases and V by 6 bases; bases with no gene match: 8. CDR3 protein: CSVLTSGRGLNEQFF. The CDR3, as DNA: TGCAGCGTCCTTACTAGCGGGAGGGGTCTCAATGAGCAGTTCTTC.

The CDR3 sequence: CASSVTGGNTGELFF. The DNA for the CDR3 is TGCGCCAGCAGCGTAACAGGGGGCAACACCGGGGAGCTGTTTTTT. The chain is built from TRBV5-1 and TRBJ2-2, with 9 bases lining up with TRBD1. The germline gives CDR1 SGHRS, CDR2 YFSETQ. The CDR3 loop spans 15 amino acids. V shed 4 bases, J shed 2 bases, and the junction held 3 bases outside the gene matches. The entire variable domain, with the rest obtained from reference TRBV5-1 and TRBJ2-2, is as follows: KAGVTQTPRYLIKTRGQQVTLSCSPISGHRSVSWYQQTPGQGLQFLFEYFSETQRNKGNFPGRFSGRQFSNSRSEMNVSTLELGDSALYLCASSVTGGNTGELFFGEGSRLTVL.

This chain connects TRBV5-8 to TRBJ1-6; D call uncertain. The CDR3 extends over 13 amino acids. Germline CDR1 is SGHTS and CDR2 is YDEGEE. V lost 4 bases, J lost 10 bases, and 12 bases lay in between. The CDR3 reads CASSNPTRSPLHF. Written as DNA, the CDR3 is TGTGCCAGCAGCAACCCGACACGCTCACCCCTCCACTTT.

This chain links TRBV29-1 with TRBJ2-1, with 13 bases that match TRBD2. V trimming: 6 bases; J trimming: 3 bases; junction bases outside the gene matches: 8. The CDR3 loop spans 16 amino acids. In germline, CDR1 is SQVTM, CDR2 ANQGSEA. CDR3 DNA: TGCAGCGTCTTACGACTAGCGGGAGGACACTACAATGAGCAGTTCTTC. The encoded protein is CSVLRLAGGHYNEQFF.

The gene calls are TRBV29-1 and TRBJ1-6, with 7 bases matching TRBD1. V gave up 4 bases and J gave up 7 bases; unmatched junction bases: 4. The germline V gene has CDR1 SQVTM and CDR2 ANQGSEA. The CDR3 has 13 residues. Written as DNA, the CDR3 is TGCAGCGTTGGGGACAGTTACAATTCACCCCTCCACTTT. Its translation is CSVGDSYNSPLHF.

The chain joins TRBV5-6 to TRBJ1-4; tentative D call: TRBD1 (6 bases). From germline, CDR1 is SGHDT and CDR2 YYEEEE. V was shortened by 4 bases and J by 1 base, with 14 bases between the two germline ends. The length of the CDR3 is 16 residues. The CDR3 DNA is TGTGCCAGCAGCAACAGGGAAGGGGGAACTAATGAAAAACTGTTTTTT. As protein: CASSNREGGTNEKLFF.

This clone was detected a few times. The chain uses TRBV7-2 and TRBJ2-7, with 7 bases fitting TRBD1. This CDR3 is built from 14 residues. Looked up from germline, CDR1 is SGHTA and CDR2 is FQGNSA. V was clipped by 6 bases and J by 0 bases; unmatched bases: 5. CDR3 sequence (DNA): TGTGCCAGCAGGGTAACAGGGGACTCCTACGAGCAGTACTTC. It codes for CASRVTGDSYEQYF.

This clone was seen a few times. The V gene is TRBV7-3, the J gene TRBJ2-4; 7 positions agree with TRBD2. Germline V gene lookup returns CDR1 SGHTA and CDR2 FQGTGA. The length of the CDR3 is 18 residues. The V and J ends lost 1 base and 1 base, in that order; junction bases with no gene match: 10. The CDR3 bases are TGTGCCAGCAGCTTAAATGGGGAGGGTGAATCTGCCAAAAACATTCAGTACTTC. Encoded protein: CASSLNGEGESAKNIQYF.